The entry below describes one TCR beta chain. Its antigen remains unidentified. Alongside a J-beta primer mix, a sample-barcoded 5' primer served in a second PCR lasting roughly 7 to 12 cycles. TCRdb independently ran MiXCR on the 5' RACE reads; one entry per CDR3 protein. The profile shows about 2 million distinct CDR3 sequences, 40% to 55% of them singletons. The CDR3 extends over 15 amino acids. Germline V gene sequence: CDR1 SGHRS, CDR2 YFSETQ. Germline trimming cut 3 bases from V and 11 bases from J; bases unmatched to any gene: 12. These data come from a study of blood T cells in healthy people across ages. Regarding the study as a whole: Because sorting was not performed, PBMCs prevented conclusive naive versus antigen-experienced comparison. Naive T cell percentage and TCR beta diversity correlated strongly. Unknown donor CMV status possibly confounded expanded clonotype changes.

Sequences were obtained from blood. The V gene is TRBV5-1, the J gene TRBJ2-5, with TRBD1 matching over 11 bases. This TCR was recovered from a woman between 35 and 50 years old in good health. The CDR3 is CASSSGQGVFDGQYF. The CDR3 nucleotides read TGCGCCAGCAGCTCGGGACAGGGGGTGTTCGACGGGCAGTACTTC.